Listed below are T cell receptor beta chains from one sample, sequenced in a study of B cell selection in AIRE deficiency. This table comes from immunoSEQ multiplex PCR, and its TCRdb copy is limited to in-frame clones, with some not included. This table holds 20,000 to 25,000 clones, around 97% found once. Sequences were obtained from conventional CD4+ T cells sorted from PBMCs. The receptors stem from a human donor with AIRE deficiency. Each CDR3 is given with its conserved first and last residue. A D gene is named only where the DNA matches it firmly. Some rows have no size entry. The others give once, few or many, or a class for an expanded clone.

V	D	size	J	CDR3	DNA
TRBV7-2	-	-	TRBJ1-2	CASSPGRGDYGYTF	TGTGCCAGCAGCCCCGGACGGGGGGACTATGGCTACACCTTC
TRBV11-3	-	-	TRBJ2-3	CASSFGTSTDTQYF	TGTGCCAGCAGCTTCGGCACTAGCACAGATACGCAGTATTTT
TRBV10-3	-	-	TRBJ1-2	CAITFYGYTF	TGTGCCATCACTTTCTATGGCTACACCTTC
TRBV9	-	-	TRBJ2-3	CASSVNYNTDTQYF	TGTGCCAGCAGCGTAAACTATAACACAGATACGCAGTATTTT
TRBV7-3	-	-	TRBJ2-5	CASSLGGKAETQYF	TGTGCCAGCAGCTTAGGCGGGAAGGCGGAGACCCAGTACTTC
TRBV5-4	TRBD1	-	TRBJ2-2	CASKQTGSGSGELFF	TGTGCCAGCAAACAGACAGGGTCGGGATCCGGGGAGCTGTTTTTT
TRBV28	-	few	TRBJ1-1	CASSLLLNTEAFF	TGTGCCAGCAGTTTACTCCTGAACACTGAAGCTTTCTTT
TRBV28	-	-	TRBJ1-5	CASSFAVLGQPQHF	TGTGCCAGCAGTTTCGCGGTTCTTGGTCAGCCCCAGCATTTT
TRBV25-1	-	-	TRBJ1-5	CASSGQNQPQHF	TGTGCCAGCAGCGGGCAGAATCAGCCCCAGCATTTT
TRBV7-8	-	-	TRBJ2-1	CASSFLGDPFF	TGTGCCAGCAGCTTTTTGGGGGACCCGTTCTTC
TRBV6-5	-	-	TRBJ1-6	CASSYSEQRSPLHF	TGTGCCAGCAGTTACTCGGAACAACGTTCACCCCTCCACTTT
TRBV5-6	TRBD2	-	TRBJ2-5	CASSWGPRGLAGVETQYF	TGTGCCAGCAGCTGGGGGCCTAGGGGACTAGCGGGAGTAGAGACCCAGTACTTC
TRBV28	-	-	TRBJ2-7	CASSRGLAPGEQYF	TGTGCCAGCAGCCGTGGACTGGCCCCGGGCGAGCAGTACTTC
TRBV30	TRBD1	-	TRBJ1-1	CAWSRQGNTEAFF	TGTGCCTGGAGCAGACAGGGGAACACTGAAGCTTTCTTT
TRBV6-5	-	-	TRBJ1-1	CASITPGGTEAFF	TGTGCCAGCATTACCCCGGGTGGCACTGAAGCTTTCTTT
TRBV29-1	TRBD1	-	TRBJ2-3	CSVGDRGLYTQYF	TGCAGCGTTGGGGACAGGGGACTGTATACGCAGTATTTT
TRBV18	-	-	TRBJ2-7	CASSPSGTGEQYF	TGTGCCAGCTCACCGTCAGGGACGGGGGAGCAGTACTTC
TRBV18	-	once	TRBJ2-5	CASSPSEETQYF	TGTGCCAGCTCACCGAGCGAAGAGACCCAGTACTTC
TRBV5-1	TRBD1	-	TRBJ2-1	CASSLEIWDSHNEQFF	TGCGCCAGCAGCTTGGAAATTTGGGACAGCCACAATGAGCAGTTCTTC
TRBV7-2	-	-	TRBJ1-3	CASSLAQARNTIYF	TGTGCCAGCAGCTTAGCGCAGGCGCGAAACACCATATATTTT